This TCR beta chain was identified during a study of shared clonotypes between healthy human individuals. Assay: immunoSEQ multiplex PCR; the TCRdb copy retains only in-frame clones and omits some. The sample consists of a few million clones, around 90% of them appearing once. CDR3 length: 16 residues. The V gene's germline CDR1 is SNHLY and CDR2 FYNNEI. Trimming removed 0 bases from V and 7 bases from J; junction bases left unmatched: 8. This sequence was found in a man between 18 and 35 years old in good health. The sample consisted of naive CD4+ T cells sorted from blood. Regarding subset: CD45RA+ positively selected. V gene TRBV2 combines with J gene TRBJ2-1; TRBD1 matches 8 bases. CDR3 in amino acids: CASSEARGQGRNEQFF. CDR3 bases: TGTGCCAGCAGTGAAGCCCGAGGACAGGGTAGGAATGAGCAGTTCTTC.